The T cell receptor (beta chain) described here comes from a study of blood T cell repertoires in COVID-19. Turning to the study itself: Some COVID-19 samples were acute and others convalescent; all came from the United States, Italy and Spain. The analysed material was cDNA or gDNA that came from T cells, B-cell-depleted T cells, or PBMCs.

Trimming at V came to 5 bases and at J to 7 bases, leaving 19 bases not matched to a gene. Per the germline V gene, CDR1 is LGHNA and CDR2 is YNFKEQ. This CDR3 spans 17 amino acids. The authors' processing: Using reference gene primer amplification, nucleated cell counts were estimated. This table comes from immunoSEQ multiplex PCR, and its TCRdb copy is limited to in-frame clones, with some not included. That table furnishes V, J and clone size, whereas the DNA furnished D and trimming. The sample has roughly 53,000 clones; more than 85% are singletons. Sequencing was carried out using peripheral blood. The source of this sequence is a man in his forties with active COVID-19. V is TRBV4-2 and J is TRBJ2-7, with 8 bases identical to TRBD2. The CDR3 region has the DNA TGTGCCAGCAGCGAAGTCTTCCGGGGACTAGGGGCTAGGGAGCAGTACTTC. It encodes CASSEVFRGLGAREQYF.